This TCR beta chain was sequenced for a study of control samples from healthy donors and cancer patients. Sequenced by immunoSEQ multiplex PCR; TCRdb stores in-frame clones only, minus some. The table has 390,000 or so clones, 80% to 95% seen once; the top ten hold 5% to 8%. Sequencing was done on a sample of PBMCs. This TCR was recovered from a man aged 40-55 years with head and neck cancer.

The CDR3 DNA reads TGTGCCAGCAGCTTTTCAGAGCTAGCAGAACGATCGGAGTATTTT. Translation gives CASSFSELAERSEYF. This chain links TRBV7-9 with TRBJ2-3, with D perhaps TRBD2 (5 bases). Germline-derived CDR1 and CDR2 are SEHNR and FQNEAQ (reference sequence). Trimming left V 3 bases short and J 13 bases short, with 23 bases between. CDR3 length equals 15 residues.